This T cell receptor (beta chain) was recorded in a study of response to subunit inactivated influenza vaccine. For this clonotype: What it recognizes is unknown.

From the RT-PCR reads, TCRdb called clonotypes with MiXCR, one entry per CDR3 protein. The sample comprises 710,000 or so distinct CDR3 sequences, about a sixth of which are singletons, and more than 9% rests with the top ten. Germline assignment: CDR1 MNHNS and CDR2 SASEGT. The CDR3 covers 15 residues. V lost 7 bases, J lost 2 bases, and 8 bases stayed unmatched. Notes on the study in general: The authors proposed limited new T cell recruitment per seasonal influenza vaccination.

The source is a man between 45 and 60 years old who received an inactivated influenza vaccine. This specimen was PBMCs from blood, taken 12 days after vaccination. This chain links TRBV6-1 with TRBJ2-5; TRBD2 aligns across 9 bases. DNA of the CDR3: TGTGCCAGCACCCATAGCGGGGGAAATCAAGAGACCCAGTACTTC. Translation gives CASTHSGGNQETQYF.